This passage covers 21 T cell receptor beta chains from one sample sequenced in a study of Ad26.COV2.S vaccination and SARS-CoV-2 variants. Specified treatment: approximately 18 received Ad26.COV2.S at low or high dose, single or two shots; a few received placebo; per-sample allocation not given. Material that was analyzed had been drawn on day 63 after the first vaccine or placebo injection. TCRdb's copy holds only in-frame clones and misses some; the assay was immunoSEQ multiplex PCR. The repertoire holds about 680,000 clones, with around 92% as singletons. The specimen was peripheral blood, collected in a trial of Ad26.COV2.S vaccine versus placebo. These receptors all stem from a person aged 18-60 years who received the Ad26.COV2.S COVID-19 vaccine or a placebo.

The chain carries TRBV28 and TRBJ1-2; TRBD1 might be the D (6 bases). The CDR3 has 16 residues. V was trimmed by 2 bases and J by 4 bases, leaving 17 bases between them. CDR1 is MDHEN and CDR2 is SYDVKM in the germline V gene. The CDR3 DNA reads as TGTGCCAGCAGTTTAGGGCCTCGGGGGCGCGGCTATGGCTACACCTTC. Protein product: CASSLGPRGRGYGYTF.

This chain links TRBV19 with TRBJ1-1; tentatively, D is TRBD1 (5 bases). Germline CDR1 is LNHDA and CDR2 is SQIVND (reference sequence). V lost 2 bases and J 6 bases, leaving 16 bases between the germline ends. The CDR3 totals 15 residues. CDR3 amino acids: CASSIRGQGGAEAFF. DNA of the CDR3: TGTGCCAGTAGTATAAGAGGCCAGGGTGGGGCTGAAGCTTTCTTT.

The V call is TRBV7-2, the J call TRBJ2-7, with 8 bases identical to TRBD2. Germline V gene data show CDR1 as SGHTA and CDR2 as FQGNSA. With V trimmed by 6 bases and J by 2 bases, 6 bases remained unmatched. CDR3 size: 14 residues. The CDR3 loop is CASSLSGRTYEQYF. In nucleotides, the CDR3 is TGTGCCAGCAGTTTAAGCGGGAGAACCTACGAGCAGTACTTC. The variable domain in full, completed from reference TRBV7-2 and TRBJ2-7, reads GAGVSQSPSNKVTEKGKDVELRCDPISGHTALYWYRQSLGQGLEFLIYFQGNSAPDKSGLPSDRFSAERTGGSVSTLTIQRTQQEDSAVYLCASSLSGRTYEQYFGPGTRLTVT.

V gene TRBV2 combines with J gene TRBJ1-1; D gene unclear. Trimming stripped 3 bases from V and 3 bases from J, with 11 bases between. CDR3 length equals 14 residues. Germline V gene lookup returns CDR1 SNHLY and CDR2 FYNNEI. The DNA of the CDR3 is TGTGCCAGCAGTGACCTTCGGGGAGACACTGAAGCTTTCTTT. Translating it yields CASSDLRGDTEAFF.

This sequence joins TRBV19 and TRBJ2-2; no clear D. The V gene's germline CDR1 is LNHDA and CDR2 SQIVND (reference sequence). V lost 0 bases, J lost 6 bases, and 11 bases lay in between. The CDR3 length is 15 residues. This CDR3 is CASSIDLRGPGELFF. DNA of the CDR3: TGTGCCAGTAGTATAGATCTACGCGGCCCCGGGGAGCTGTTTTTT.

The rearrangement uses TRBV30 and TRBJ2-2, with D unresolved. With 0 bases removed from V and 11 bases from J, the gap between germline ends came to 10 bases. This CDR3 is 12 amino acids long. Germline assignment: CDR1 GTSNPN and CDR2 SVGIG (reference sequence). The CDR3 DNA reads as TGTGCCTGGAGTGTTAGTGTGATCGAGCTGTTTTTT. Encoded protein: CAWSVSVIELFF.

CDR3 nucleotides: TGTGCCAGCAGTTACTCGATCCCGGGGGATACGCAGTATTTT. This codes for CASSYSIPGDTQYF. This chain uses TRBV6-5 with TRBJ2-3; D is perhaps TRBD2 (5 bases). Germline V gene data show CDR1 as MNHEY and CDR2 as SVGAGI. V lost 0 bases, J lost 6 bases, and 10 bases lay in between. This CDR3 is 14 amino acids long.

The CDR3 DNA reads as TGCGCCAGCAGCTTGGCCCTAAACAGGGATGGCTACACCTTC. Translating it yields CASSLALNRDGYTF. The chain uses TRBV5-1 and TRBJ1-2; D might be TRBD1 (6 bases). Trimming took 0 bases from V and 6 from J, leaving 12 bases between them. Per the germline V gene, CDR1 is SGHRS and CDR2 is YFSETQ. CDR3 size: 14 residues.

The chain combines TRBV6-1 with TRBJ2-7; 7 positions match TRBD2. Germline trimming cut 8 bases from V and 0 bases from J; bases unmatched to any gene: 7. Germline V gene sequence: CDR1 MNHNS, CDR2 SASEGT. There are 14 residues in the CDR3. The CDR3 coding sequence is TGTGCCAGCGGGAGGGGATTCCCCTCCTACGAGCAGTACTTC. Protein product: CASGRGFPSYEQYF.

V gene TRBV3-1 (or the pseudogene TRBV3-2) combines with J gene TRBJ1-3; no firm D call. This CDR3 is 12 amino acids long. The V and J ends lost 5 bases and 7 bases respectively, with 9 bases between them. The germline V gene has CDR1 LGHDT and CDR2 YNNKEL (reference sequence). In nucleotides, the CDR3 is TGTGCCAGCAGCTTGCTTTGGAACACCATATATTTT. It codes for CASSLLWNTIYF.

This clone showed up just once. The rearrangement joins TRBV6-6 to TRBJ2-1, with TRBD2 matching 12 bases. The germline V gene has CDR1 MNHNY and CDR2 SVGAGI (reference sequence). The junction had 4 bases not matched to a gene; V was cut back by 6 bases and J by 1 base. This CDR3 has 16 residues. DNA of the CDR3: TGTGCCAGCAGCAGGACTAGCGGGGCATCCTACAATGAGCAGTTCTTC. Translating it yields CASSRTSGASYNEQFF.

The chain is built from TRBV10-3 and TRBJ2-7; unclear D gene. V shed 3 bases and J shed 2 bases, with 8 bases lying between them. Germline V gene lookup returns CDR1 ENHRY and CDR2 SYGVKD. This CDR3 comprises 13 residues. DNA for the CDR3: TGTGCCATCAGTGATGGAGTTCCCTACGAGCAGTACTTC. Protein: CAISDGVPYEQYF.

This clone came up once. The chain employs TRBV28 and TRBJ2-2; 7 bases match TRBD1. CDR3 size: 15 residues. In germline, CDR1 is MDHEN, CDR2 SYDVKM. The V segment lost 4 bases and the J segment 7 bases; nucleotides outside the gene matches: 9. CDR3 in amino acids: CASSSSDRASGELFF. Here the CDR3 DNA reads TGTGCCAGCAGTTCCTCCGACAGGGCGAGCGGGGAGCTGTTTTTT.

The count of this clone is one. The rearrangement links TRBV25-1 to TRBJ1-4; D is possibly TRBD1 (6 bases). Germline V CDR1 and CDR2: MGHDK, SYGVNS. Deletions cut 3 bases from V and 13 bases from J, with 15 bases between. CDR3 length equals 13 residues. The CDR3 spells CASSEVWGAGLFF. The CDR3 nucleotides are TGTGCCAGCAGTGAGGTTTGGGGGGCCGGACTGTTTTTT.

The chain carries TRBV2 and TRBJ1-2; D gene unclear. CDR3 size: 14 residues. Germline CDR1 and CDR2: SNHLY and FYNNEI. Trimming pared 0 bases from V and 8 bases from J, leaving 13 bases between. The CDR3 region has the DNA TGTGCCAGCAGTGAAGCCGTAGGGCCCAGGGGCTACACCTTC. This gives the protein CASSEAVGPRGYTF.

The V gene is TRBV15, the J gene TRBJ2-7; 12 bases are shared with TRBD2. Looked up from germline, CDR1 is LNHNV and CDR2 is YYDKDF (reference sequence). The CDR3 is made up of 16 amino acids. V shed 0 bases and J 6 bases; nucleotides not matched to a gene: 6. CDR3 protein: CATSRDTSGRTREQYF. In DNA, the CDR3 is TGTGCCACCAGCAGAGATACTAGCGGGAGGACTCGCGAGCAGTACTTC.

The chain recombines TRBV7-2 with TRBJ1-2; TRBD1 matches at 9 bases. The CDR3 is 14 residues long. Germline V lookup: CDR1 SGHTA, CDR2 FQGNSA. Losses at the gene ends were 5 bases for V and 4 bases for J; bases not matched to a gene: 5. CDR3 sequence (DNA): TGTGCCAGCAGCCTCGGACAGGGGACCTATGGCTACACCTTC. As protein: CASSLGQGTYGYTF.

This clone was counted a single time. V and J are TRBV10-3 and TRBJ1-3; TRBD1 matches at 9 bases. V lost 2 bases to trimming and J lost 1 base; unmatched junction nucleotides: 3. The germline V gene has CDR1 ENHRY and CDR2 SYGVKD. The CDR3 runs 16 residues. CDR3 protein: CAISEGQGSSGNTIYF. The CDR3 DNA reads TGTGCCATCAGTGAGGGACAGGGGTCTTCTGGAAACACCATATATTTT.

The J gene is TRBJ2-5, the V gene TRBV5-1; 9 bases line up with TRBD1. The CDR3 extends over 15 amino acids. J lost 4 bases, V lost 2 bases, and 6 bases had no gene match. The V gene's germline CDR1 is SGHRS and CDR2 YFSETQ. The CDR3 DNA is TGCGCCAGCAGCTTACAGGGGGCCCAAGGAGAGACCCAGTACTTC. Its translation: CASSLQGAQGETQYF.

V is TRBV19 and J is TRBJ1-2; TRBD1 agrees at 9 bases. Trimming removed 3 bases from V and 2 bases from J; junction bases left unmatched: 4. Germline V CDR1 and CDR2: LNHDA, SQIVND (reference sequence). The CDR3 loop spans 15 amino acids. CDR3: CASSMDRGPNYGYTF. The CDR3 DNA reads TGTGCCAGTAGTATGGACAGGGGCCCAAACTATGGCTACACCTTC.

This chain joins TRBV14 and TRBJ2-2; D uncertain. The CDR3 is made up of 13 amino acids. Germline lookup yields CDR1 SGHDN and CDR2 FVKESK. Trimming pared 1 base from V and 2 bases from J, leaving 2 bases between. The chain's CDR3 is CASSQVNTGELFF. Here the CDR3 DNA reads TGTGCCAGCAGCCAAGTCAACACCGGGGAGCTGTTTTTT. The full variable domain, in which reference TRBV14 and TRBJ2-2 provide the parts outside the CDR3, is EAGVTQFPSHSVIEKGQTVTLRCDPISGHDNLYWYRRVMGKEIKFLLHFVKESKQDESGMPNNRFLAERTGGTYSTLKVQPAELEDSGVYFCASSQVNTGELFFGEGSRLTVL.